The next 8 T cell receptor beta chains were all read from a single sample in a study of blood T cell repertoires in COVID-19. Method: immunoSEQ multiplex PCR; TCRdb's copy keeps in-frame clones and lacks some. The table shows more than 60,000 clones, with around nine tenths occurring only once. Sequenced: peripheral blood. These receptors were taken from a woman between 45 and 60 years old with active or convalescent COVID-19.

Here the CDR3 reads CASSTGQSNQPQHF. The CDR3 DNA reads TGTGCCAGCAGTACAGGACAGTCCAATCAGCCCCAGCATTTT. The gene calls are TRBV2 and TRBJ1-5; tentative D call: TRBD1 (6 bases). Germline CDR1 and CDR2: SNHLY and FYNNEI. This CDR3 comprises 14 residues. The V and J ends lost 5 bases and 3 bases respectively, with 11 bases between them.

The gene calls are TRBV2 and TRBJ2-5; D unresolved. This CDR3 has 13 residues. Trimming took off 2 bases at V and 4 bases at J, with 8 bases between the two ends. Germline V gene sequence: CDR1 SNHLY, CDR2 FYNNEI. The CDR3 reads CASSERVGETQYF. In DNA form, the CDR3 reads TGTGCCAGCAGTGAACGTGTCGGAGAGACCCAGTACTTC.

This chain uses TRBV6-5 with TRBJ1-5; D unresolved. Germline CDR1 reads MNHEY; CDR2 reads SVGAGI. The CDR3 length is 13 residues. Trimming stripped 5 bases from V and 9 bases from J, with 14 bases between. CDR3: CASSTDPSRPQHF. CDR3 DNA sequence: TGTGCCAGCAGTACAGACCCCTCGCGGCCCCAGCATTTT.

This clone was seen a few times. The J gene is TRBJ2-7, the V gene TRBV7-8; D is ambiguous. The CDR3 runs to 14 residues. V dropped 1 base and J dropped 0 bases, with 7 bases sitting between them. The V gene's germline CDR1 is SGHVS and CDR2 FQNEAQ. Written as DNA, the CDR3 is TGTGCCAGCAGCTTAGGGTCACTCTCCTACGAGCAGTACTTC. This gives the protein CASSLGSLSYEQYF.

The rearrangement joins TRBV14 to TRBJ2-3, with 9 bases lining up with TRBD2. Trimming took 1 base from V and 5 from J; bases not matched to a gene: 4. CDR1 and CDR2 from the germline V gene are SGHDN and FVKESK. The length of the CDR3 is 15 residues. The CDR3 sequence is CASSQVGGRGDTQYF. The CDR3 DNA follows: TGTGCCAGCAGCCAAGTCGGCGGGAGGGGAGATACGCAGTATTTT.

J is TRBJ1-1 and V is TRBV9; no reliable D call. CDR3 length: 14 amino acids. Trimming removed 3 bases from V and 2 bases from J, with 11 bases in between. CDR1 and CDR2 (germline): SGDLS, YYNGEE. The CDR3 DNA is TGTGCCAGCAGCGAAAGACATACCAACACTGAAGCTTTCTTT. Its translation is CASSERHTNTEAFF. Based on the CDR3 plus reference TRBV9 and TRBJ1-1, the full variable domain is DSGVTQTPKHLITATGQRVTLRCSPRSGDLSVYWYQQSLDQGLQFLIQYYNGEERAKGNILERFSAQQFPDLHSELNLSSLELGDSALYFCASSERHTNTEAFFGQGTRLTVV.

V usage is TRBV7-8 and J usage is TRBJ2-5, with a possible D match to TRBD2 (7 bases). CDR3 length: 14 residues. Trimming stripped 8 bases from V and 4 bases from J, with 17 bases between. CDR1 and CDR2 from the germline V gene are SGHVS and FQNEAQ. This CDR3 reads CASWGSGGRETQYF. The CDR3 coding sequence is TGTGCCAGCTGGGGATCGGGGGGCCGAGAGACCCAGTACTTC.

This clone has only a few counts. The chain couples TRBV7-6 to TRBJ2-1; 7 bases align to TRBD2. Losses at the gene ends were 2 bases for V and 8 bases for J; bases not matched to a gene: 21. In germline, CDR1 is SGHVS, CDR2 FNYEAQ. There are 19 residues in the CDR3. In DNA form, the CDR3 reads TGTGCCAGCAGCTTAAACTTTTGGGAGGCGGGAGTCTACGTCGATGAGCAGTTCTTC. It is translated as CASSLNFWEAGVYVDEQFF.